A single TCR beta chain is shown here with its context. RNA in amounts of roughly 0.5 to 1 ug was reverse transcribed with random hexamers. TCRdb ran MiXCR on the immunoSEQ multiplex PCR reads and lists one entry per CDR3 protein. The profile shows more than 150,000 distinct CDR3 sequences, roughly 94% of them singletons. The source of the sample is a study of CD8 T cells in Susac syndrome. This clonotype originated in a human donor with multiple sclerosis. Specimen: CD8+ T cells from PBMCs.

The CDR3 is CASSNRDTNSPLHF. The CDR3, as DNA: TGTGCCAGCAGCAACCGGGACACCAATTCACCCCTCCACTTT. The chain combines TRBV7-9 with TRBJ1-6; perhaps TRBD1 as D (6 bases). V was trimmed by 5 bases and J by 7 bases, leaving 12 bases between them. CDR3 length: 14 residues. Germline V CDR1 and CDR2: SEHNR, FQNEAQ (reference sequence).